A selection of T cell receptor beta chains follows, all from one sample in a study of blood T cell repertoires in COVID-19. Using immunoSEQ multiplex PCR, the repertoire was profiled, and TCRdb retains in-frame clones only, with some absent. Here the sample spans 250,000 to 300,000 clones, 80% to 90% being singletons. Sequenced: PBMCs or T cells enriched from blood (not recorded which). The origin of the receptors is a man aged 25 to 40 with acute COVID-19. Both conserved end residues are trimmed from each CDR3. Only part of the rows carry a size: once, few, many, or a class if the clone is expanded.

cdr3_length v_call clone_size cdr3_aa
13 TRBV5-6 few ASSKWTGVNYGYT
13 TRBV6-2/TRBV6-3 . ASSLDRGFYNEQF
14 TRBV3-1/TRBV3-2 . ASSHPRTGRKTEAF
13 TRBV3-1/TRBV3-2 . ASSQGRQGGTEAF
9 TRBV20-1 once RAEGATEAF
12 TRBV5-1 . ASSLVGTGTEAF
12 TRBV13 . ASRWDRTNTEAF
14 TRBV5-1 . ASSSSGTGSVTEAF
11 TRBV11-2 . ASSPNQGQGKY
15 TRBV18 . ASSPPKGNISGNTIY
12 TRBV27 . ASSFYGRGDTQY
12 TRBV19 . ASSLTGGGEKLF
13 TRBV4-3 . ASSQMVRGNTEAF
14 TRBV18 . ASSPKIGDRGKTQY
14 TRBV5-1 . ASSSRPDRLSTEAF
11 TRBV12-3/TRBV12-4 many ASISQGITEAF
13 TRBV7-9 . ASSSDRGSGNTIY
11 TRBV6-4 . ASRGQGAGELF
13 TRBV24-1 . ATSGKGRGNTEAF
15 TRBV5-4 . ASSPGQGRRISYGYT
13 TRBV12-1 . ASSFGSGGPHPQY
12 TRBV5-1 . ASSLAGEATEAF
12 TRBV6-5 . ASSTGDMYYGYT
12 TRBV7-2 . ASSRTGNTGELF
11 TRBV2 . ARLKGDYTEAF
12 TRBV5-1 . ASSLDSAGTEAF
14 TRBV9 . ASSRSSGGPQETQY
13 TRBV19 . ASSQNTGSNQPQH
12 TRBV6-2/TRBV6-3 . ASSYPGGNQPQH
11 TRBV28 once ASRVGQGWELF
13 TRBV7-9 . ASSLGFRESYGYT
14 TRBV6-1 . ASSESVRLRTDTQY
14 TRBV6-5 . ASSYGSSSGNNEQF
12 TRBV18 . ASSGQGPNTEAF
12 TRBV11-3 . ASSLGPPAAEAF
10 TRBV24-1 . ATSDLRDTQY
12 TRBV24-1 . ATSDLQTDYGYT
12 TRBV19 . ASSINSNYSPLH
16 TRBV5-8 . ASSLGYGTGVGNQPQH
14 TRBV4-1 . ASSQDYGRRTGELF
13 TRBV6-5 once ASSLRQGSYYGYT
12 TRBV18 . ASSPVARNTEAF
11 TRBV24-1 . ATSEGQKNEQF
13 TRBV3-1/TRBV3-2 . ASRRQGVYNSPLH
13 TRBV9 . ASSVVGLETRELF
10 TRBV25-1 . ASITRGTEAF
11 TRBV30 . AWSVMGDQPQH
13 TRBV19 . ASTSSDRVNSPLH
12 TRBV29-1 . SVLGQANTGELF
13 TRBV11-1 . ASSPRTNLNTEAF
13 TRBV13 . ASSYNRGLNTEAF
15 TRBV5-1 once ASSDPGLAGVKETQY
9 TRBV4-2 . ASSQADTQY